These 8 T cell receptor beta chains came from one sample sequenced in a study of cytomegalovirus exposure and HLA in healthy donors. Primers: 60 Vbeta forward and 13 Jbeta reverse. Libraries were prepared by immunoSEQ multiplex PCR; TCRdb keeps only in-frame clonotypes and omits some of them. The sample lists roughly 180,000 clones, roughly four fifths occurring once. Sequencing was carried out using PBMCs. The source of these receptors is a female donor in good health and CMV-seronegative.

The chain has TRBV7-8 and TRBJ2-7; 7 positions agree with TRBD1. The J segment lost 7 bases and the V segment lost 6 bases, leaving 18 bases of the junction unmatched. CDR1 and CDR2 (germline): SGHVS, FQNEAQ. The CDR3 consists of 16 residues. The CDR3 loop reads CASSPPPYRGLGEQYF. The CDR3 nucleotides are TGTGCCAGCAGTCCCCCACCATACAGGGGCCTGGGGGAGCAGTACTTC.

The V and J genes are TRBV28 and TRBJ2-3, with 13 bases matching TRBD2. CDR1 and CDR2 (germline): MDHEN, SYDVKM. V was clipped by 6 bases and J by 5 bases; unmatched bases: 14. The CDR3 totals 18 residues. For the CDR3, the DNA is TGTGCCAGCAGCCAAACTAGCGGGAGGGCTTTCGGTGTAGATACGCAGTATTTT. Protein: CASSQTSGRAFGVDTQYF.

This clone was detected a few times. Here the CDR3 DNA reads TGTGCCACCAGCAGAGGATGGAGGGGCACTGAAGCTTTCTTT. Its protein is CATSRGWRGTEAFF. The V and J genes are TRBV15 and TRBJ1-1; the D gene is possibly TRBD1 (5 bases). Germline V lookup: CDR1 LNHNV, CDR2 YYDKDF (reference sequence). V was clipped by 1 base and J by 4 bases, with 10 bases between them. CDR3 size: 14 residues.

This clone appeared a single time. The V and J genes are TRBV2 and TRBJ2-7; 8 nucleotides line up with TRBD1. Trimming at V came to 4 bases and at J to 0 bases, leaving 5 bases not matched to a gene. Looked up from germline, CDR1 is SNHLY and CDR2 is FYNNEI. The CDR3 contains 15 residues. CDR3 residues: CASSAKDRVSYEQYF. The CDR3 DNA follows: TGTGCCAGCAGTGCTAAGGACAGGGTCTCCTACGAGCAGTACTTC.

In this sample, this clone turned up a few times. The chain couples TRBV19 to TRBJ1-1, with a weak D call TRBD1 (6 bases). The CDR3 is 15 amino acids. Germline values: CDR1 LNHDA, CDR2 SQIVND (reference sequence). V lost 3 bases to trimming and J lost 1 base, with 12 bases between them. The CDR3 DNA follows: TGTGCCAGTAGTATTACAGGGACGGGGAACACTGAAGCTTTCTTT. Translating it yields CASSITGTGNTEAFF.

DNA of the CDR3: TGTGCCAGTAGTACTTCTGACAGCTCCTACAATGAGCAGTTCTTC. It yields the protein CASSTSDSSYNEQFF. The rearrangement links TRBV19 to TRBJ2-1; a possible D gene is TRBD1 (5 bases). The ends were cut back, 4 bases at V and 0 bases at J, with 10 bases in the middle. The length of the CDR3 is 15 residues. Germline CDR1 LNHDA, CDR2 SQIVND (reference sequence).

On this clone itself: This CDR3 is also generated by other DNA sequences in the sample. The chain carries TRBV6-5 and TRBJ2-3, with D possibly matching TRBD2 (5 bases). V was trimmed by 0 bases and J by 6 bases, leaving 7 bases between them. CDR3 length: 13 amino acids. CDR1 MNHEY and CDR2 SVGAGI come from the germline V gene. The CDR3 DNA sequence: TGTGCCAGCAGTTACTCGACGGGGGATACGCAGTATTTT. Its protein is CASSYSTGDTQYF.

The chain couples TRBV27 to TRBJ2-2; D not certain. In germline, CDR1 is MNHEY, CDR2 SMNVEV (reference sequence). V was pared by 3 bases and J by 4 bases, with 6 bases between. The CDR3 is 13 residues long. In DNA form, the CDR3 reads TGTGCCAGCAGTTTCAGAAGCACCGGGGAGCTGTTTTTT. It encodes CASSFRSTGELFF.